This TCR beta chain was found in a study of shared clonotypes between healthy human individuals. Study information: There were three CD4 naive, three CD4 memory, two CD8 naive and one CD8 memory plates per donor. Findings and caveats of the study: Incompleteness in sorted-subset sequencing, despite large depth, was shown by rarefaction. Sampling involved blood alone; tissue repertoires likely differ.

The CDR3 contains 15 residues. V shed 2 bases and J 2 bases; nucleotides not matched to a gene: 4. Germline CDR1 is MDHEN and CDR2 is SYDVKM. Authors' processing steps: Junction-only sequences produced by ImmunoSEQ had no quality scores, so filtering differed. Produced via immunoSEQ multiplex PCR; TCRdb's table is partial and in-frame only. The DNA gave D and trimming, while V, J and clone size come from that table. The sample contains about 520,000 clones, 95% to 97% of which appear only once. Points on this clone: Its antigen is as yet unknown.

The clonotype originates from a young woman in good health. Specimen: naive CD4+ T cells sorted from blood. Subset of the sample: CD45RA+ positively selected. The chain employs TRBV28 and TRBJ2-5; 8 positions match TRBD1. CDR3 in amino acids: CASSLPGQGQETQYF. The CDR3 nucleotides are TGTGCCAGCAGTTTACCCGGACAGGGACAAGAGACCCAGTACTTC. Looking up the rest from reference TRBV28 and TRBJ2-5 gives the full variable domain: DVKVTQSSRYLVKRTGEKVFLECVQDMDHENMFWYRQDPGLGLRLIYFSYDVKMKEKGDIPEGYSVSREKKERFSLILESASTNQTSMYLCASSLPGQGQETQYFGPGTRLLVL.